The sequence of this T cell receptor (beta chain) was determined in a study of metastatic and nonmetastatic thyroid tumors. Study summary: Patients with malignant and benign thyroid disease provided blood and tumor or nodule tissue, whose repertoires were compared. Study conclusions and caveats: Benign nodules reportedly had significantly lower TCR beta diversity than malignant thyroid tumors in blood and tumor.

By share, this clone ranks as medium-sized. The antigen is not known. Thyroid surgery was preceded by no treatment in any patient. Per the original data handling: Construction of a distant-metastasis classifier for papillary thyroid cancer relied on CDR3 differences across clinicopathological groups. TCRdb re-called the PCR reads via MiXCR. The V and J calls follow TCRdb's processing rather than the paper's. The sample gives about 40,000 clones, 28% of which show up once; nearly 10% is in the top ten. V was shortened by 4 bases and J by 3 bases, with 13 bases between the two germline ends. The CDR3 runs 14 residues. Germline V gene lookup returns CDR1 MNHEY and CDR2 SVGEGT.

The chain is built from TRBV6-2 or TRBV6-3 and TRBJ2-7, with D perhaps matching TRBD2 (5 bases). The receptor's source is a male donor with papillary thyroid cancer or a benign thyroid nodule (not recorded which). Some clones in this sample may be carry-over from other donors' samples. The sample taken for sequencing was blood. CDR3 nucleotide sequence: TGTGCCAGCAGTTTGGACGGGGAGAGCTACGAGCAGTACTTC. Translation gives CASSLDGESYEQYF.